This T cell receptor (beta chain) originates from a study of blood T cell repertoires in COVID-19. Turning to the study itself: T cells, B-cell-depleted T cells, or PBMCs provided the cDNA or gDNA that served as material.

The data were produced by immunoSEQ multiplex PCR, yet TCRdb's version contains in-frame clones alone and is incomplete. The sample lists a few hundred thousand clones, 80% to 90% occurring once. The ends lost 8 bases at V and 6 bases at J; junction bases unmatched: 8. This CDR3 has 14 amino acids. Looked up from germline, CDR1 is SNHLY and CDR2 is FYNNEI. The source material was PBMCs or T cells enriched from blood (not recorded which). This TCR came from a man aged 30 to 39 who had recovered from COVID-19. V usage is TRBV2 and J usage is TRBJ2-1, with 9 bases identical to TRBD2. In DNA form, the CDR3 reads TGTGCCAGCTGGCGGGGGGGGCCTGGCAATGAGCAGTTCTTC. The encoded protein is CASWRGGPGNEQFF.